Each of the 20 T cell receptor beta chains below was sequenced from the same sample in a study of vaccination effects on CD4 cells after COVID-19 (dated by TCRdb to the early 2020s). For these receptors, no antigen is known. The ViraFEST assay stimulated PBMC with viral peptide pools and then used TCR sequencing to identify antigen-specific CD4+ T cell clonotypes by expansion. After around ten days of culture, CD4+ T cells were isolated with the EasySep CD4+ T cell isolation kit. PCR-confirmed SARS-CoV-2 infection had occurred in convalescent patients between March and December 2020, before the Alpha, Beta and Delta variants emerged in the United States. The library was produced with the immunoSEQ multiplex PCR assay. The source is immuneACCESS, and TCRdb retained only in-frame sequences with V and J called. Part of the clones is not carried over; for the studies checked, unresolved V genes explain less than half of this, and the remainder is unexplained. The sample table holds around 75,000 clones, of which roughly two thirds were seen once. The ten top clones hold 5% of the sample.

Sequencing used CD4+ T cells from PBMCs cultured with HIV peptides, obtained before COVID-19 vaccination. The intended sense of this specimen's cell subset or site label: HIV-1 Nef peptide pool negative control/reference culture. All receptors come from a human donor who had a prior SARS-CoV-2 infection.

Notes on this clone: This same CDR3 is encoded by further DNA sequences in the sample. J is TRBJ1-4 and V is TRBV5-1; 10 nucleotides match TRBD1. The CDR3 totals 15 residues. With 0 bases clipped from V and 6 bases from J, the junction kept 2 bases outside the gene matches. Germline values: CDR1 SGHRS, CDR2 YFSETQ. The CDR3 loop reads CASSLEGQGHEKLFF. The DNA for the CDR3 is TGCGCCAGCAGCTTGGAGGGACAGGGGCATGAAAAACTGTTTTTT.

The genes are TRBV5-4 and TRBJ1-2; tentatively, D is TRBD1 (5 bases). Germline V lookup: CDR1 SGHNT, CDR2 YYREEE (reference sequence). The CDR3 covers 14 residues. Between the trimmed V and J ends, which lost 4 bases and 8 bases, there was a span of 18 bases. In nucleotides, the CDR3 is TGTGCCAGCAGCCCGGATACGGGGCTGGGCGGCTACACCTTC. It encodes CASSPDTGLGGYTF.

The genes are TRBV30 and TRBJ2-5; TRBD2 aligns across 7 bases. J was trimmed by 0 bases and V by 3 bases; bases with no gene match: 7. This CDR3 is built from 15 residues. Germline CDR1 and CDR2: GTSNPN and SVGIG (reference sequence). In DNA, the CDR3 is TGTGCCTGGAGCCCAATGGGGGGGTACCAAGAGACCCAGTACTTC. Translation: CAWSPMGGYQETQYF.

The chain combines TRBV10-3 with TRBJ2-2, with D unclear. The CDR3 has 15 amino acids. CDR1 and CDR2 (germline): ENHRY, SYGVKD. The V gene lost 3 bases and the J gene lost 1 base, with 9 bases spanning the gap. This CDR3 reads CAISDGWLNTGELFF. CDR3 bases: TGTGCCATCAGTGACGGTTGGCTGAACACCGGGGAGCTGTTTTTT.

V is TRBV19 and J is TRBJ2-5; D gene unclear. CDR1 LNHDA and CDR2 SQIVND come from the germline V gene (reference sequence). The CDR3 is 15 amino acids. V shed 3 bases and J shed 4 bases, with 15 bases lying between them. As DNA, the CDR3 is TGTGCCAGTAGTATCGTAGGCTCGACGAGAGAGACCCAGTACTTC. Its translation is CASSIVGSTRETQYF.

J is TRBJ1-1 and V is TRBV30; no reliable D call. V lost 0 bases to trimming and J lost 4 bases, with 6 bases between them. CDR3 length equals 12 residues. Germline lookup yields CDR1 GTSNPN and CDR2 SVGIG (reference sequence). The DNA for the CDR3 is TGTGCCTGGAGTGTACTAAGCACTGAAGCTTTCTTT. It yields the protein CAWSVLSTEAFF.

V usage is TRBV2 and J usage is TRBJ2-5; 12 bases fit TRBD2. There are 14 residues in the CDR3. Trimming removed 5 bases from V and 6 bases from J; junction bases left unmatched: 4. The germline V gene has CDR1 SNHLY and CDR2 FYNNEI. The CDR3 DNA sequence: TGTGCCAGCAGTCGGACTAGCGGGGAACAGACCCAGTACTTC. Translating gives CASSRTSGEQTQYF.

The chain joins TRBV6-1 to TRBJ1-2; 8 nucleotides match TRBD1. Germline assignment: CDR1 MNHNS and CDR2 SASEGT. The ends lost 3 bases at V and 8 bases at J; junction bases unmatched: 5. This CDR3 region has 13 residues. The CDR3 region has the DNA TGTGCCAGCAGTGACGGACAGGGAAGAGGCTACACCTTC. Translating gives CASSDGQGRGYTF.

The CDR3 bases are TGTGCCTGGAGTGTAGGCTCTGGGGCCAACGTCCTGACTTTC. This codes for CAWSVGSGANVLTF. J is TRBJ2-6 and V is TRBV30; D not resolved. The germline V gene encodes CDR1 GTSNPN and CDR2 SVGIG (reference sequence). Trimming took off 0 bases at V and 0 bases at J, with 3 bases between the two ends. The CDR3 totals 14 residues.

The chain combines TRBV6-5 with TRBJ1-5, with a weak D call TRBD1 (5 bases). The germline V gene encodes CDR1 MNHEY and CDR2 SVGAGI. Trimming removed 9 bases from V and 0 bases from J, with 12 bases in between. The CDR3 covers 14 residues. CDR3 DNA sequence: TGTGCCAGTAAGACAGTTAATAGCAATCAGCCCCAGCATTTT. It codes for CASKTVNSNQPQHF.

The CDR3 is CASSRPATDTQYF. The CDR3 nucleotides read TGTGCCAGCAGCCGACCAGCCACAGATACGCAGTATTTT. The chain recombines TRBV13 with TRBJ2-3, with D uncertain. The CDR3 is 13 residues long. V was cut by 5 bases and J by 2 bases, with 8 bases left in between. Germline CDR1 is PRHDT and CDR2 is FYEKMQ (reference sequence).

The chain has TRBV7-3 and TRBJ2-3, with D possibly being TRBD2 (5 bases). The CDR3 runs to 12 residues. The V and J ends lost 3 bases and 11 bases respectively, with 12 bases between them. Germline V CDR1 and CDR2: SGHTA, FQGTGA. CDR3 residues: CASSFGPGMQYF. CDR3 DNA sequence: TGTGCCAGCAGCTTTGGGCCCGGGATGCAGTATTTT.

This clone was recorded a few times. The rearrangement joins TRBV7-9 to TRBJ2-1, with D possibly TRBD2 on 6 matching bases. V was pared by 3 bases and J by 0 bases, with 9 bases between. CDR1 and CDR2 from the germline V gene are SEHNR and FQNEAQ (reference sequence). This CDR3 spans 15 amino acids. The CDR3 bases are TGTGCCAGCAGCTTGGTCGGGAGCTCCTACAATGAGCAGTTCTTC. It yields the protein CASSLVGSSYNEQFF.

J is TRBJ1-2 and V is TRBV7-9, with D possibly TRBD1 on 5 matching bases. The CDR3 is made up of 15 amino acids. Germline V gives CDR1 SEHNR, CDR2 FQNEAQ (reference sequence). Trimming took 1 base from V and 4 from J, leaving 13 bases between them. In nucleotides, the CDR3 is TGTGCCAGCAGCTTAGTTTCCGGGGGAACCTATGGCTACACCTTC. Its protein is CASSLVSGGTYGYTF.

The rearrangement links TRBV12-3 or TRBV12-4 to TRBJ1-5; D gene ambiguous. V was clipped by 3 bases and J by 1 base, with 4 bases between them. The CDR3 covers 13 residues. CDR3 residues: CASSFRSNQPQHF. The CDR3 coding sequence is TGTGCCAGCAGTTTCCGAAGCAATCAGCCCCAGCATTTT.

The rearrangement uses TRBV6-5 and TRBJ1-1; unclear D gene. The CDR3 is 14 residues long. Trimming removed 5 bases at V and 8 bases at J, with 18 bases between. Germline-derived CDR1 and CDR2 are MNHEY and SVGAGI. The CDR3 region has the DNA TGTGCCAGCAGTCCCCCATGGGGAAAGGACGAAGCTTTCTTT. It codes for CASSPPWGKDEAFF.

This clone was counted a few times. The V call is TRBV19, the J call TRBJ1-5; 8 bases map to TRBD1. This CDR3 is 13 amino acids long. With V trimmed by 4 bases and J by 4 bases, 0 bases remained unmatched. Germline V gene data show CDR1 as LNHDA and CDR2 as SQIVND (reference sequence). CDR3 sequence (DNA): TGTGCCAGTAGTAGGGACAGGAATCAGCCCCAGCATTTT. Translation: CASSRDRNQPQHF.

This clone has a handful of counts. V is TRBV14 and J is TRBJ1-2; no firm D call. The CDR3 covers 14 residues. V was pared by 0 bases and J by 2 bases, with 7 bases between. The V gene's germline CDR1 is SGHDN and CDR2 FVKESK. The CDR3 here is CASSQDQINYGYTF. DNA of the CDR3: TGTGCCAGCAGCCAAGATCAAATAAACTATGGCTACACCTTC.

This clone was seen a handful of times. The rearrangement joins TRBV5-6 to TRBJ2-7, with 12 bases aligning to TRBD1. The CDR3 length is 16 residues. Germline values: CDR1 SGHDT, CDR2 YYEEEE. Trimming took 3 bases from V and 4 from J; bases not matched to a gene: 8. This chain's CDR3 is CASSSQWDRGRYEQYF. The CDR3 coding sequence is TGTGCCAGCAGCTCACAGTGGGACAGGGGGCGGTACGAGCAGTACTTC. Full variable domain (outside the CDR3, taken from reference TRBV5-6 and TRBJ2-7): DAGVTQSPTHLIKTRGQQVTLRCSPKSGHDTVSWYQQALGQGPQFIFQYYEEEERQRGNFPDRFSGHQFPNYSSELNVNALLLGDSALYLCASSSQWDRGRYEQYFGPGTRLTVT.

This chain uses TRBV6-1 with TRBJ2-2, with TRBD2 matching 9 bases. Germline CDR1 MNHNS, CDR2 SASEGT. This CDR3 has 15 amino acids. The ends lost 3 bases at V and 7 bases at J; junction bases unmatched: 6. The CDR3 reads CASSDLAGLGGELFF. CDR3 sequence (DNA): TGTGCCAGCAGTGATCTAGCGGGGTTAGGCGGGGAGCTGTTTTTT.